Sequencing of this T cell receptor beta chain was carried out in a study of OX40 agonist ivuxolimab in advanced cancers. Study background: A diagnosis of hepatocellular carcinoma, melanoma, renal cell or head and neck cancer was present in dose-escalation patients. Antecedent anti-PD-1, anti-PD-L1 or anti-CTLA-4 therapy was permissible, with roughly 40% having received some. Study-wide points: CD8+ T cells were the subset that, on average, had more expanded clones than CD4+.

V dropped 0 bases and J dropped 2 bases, with 8 bases sitting between them. The CDR3 has 14 amino acids. CDR1 is MNHEY and CDR2 is SVGAGI in the germline V gene. Sequencing was performed with immunoSEQ multiplex PCR; in TCRdb, only in-frame clones are kept and a portion is missing. This table has tens of thousands of clones, about 85% appearing once. As concerns this clone: The antigen is unknown.

The chain links TRBV6-5 to TRBJ2-7; D is unresolved. The receptor comes from an adult with an advanced solid tumor such as melanoma, head and neck, liver or kidney cancer. Sequences were derived from CD4+ or CD8+ T cells sorted from blood, sampled in a trial of the OX40 agonist ivuxolimab. As DNA, the CDR3 is TGTGCCAGCAGTTACTCGACACACACCTACGAGCAGTACTTC. Amino acids: CASSYSTHTYEQYF.